A selection of T cell receptor beta chains follows, all from one sample in a study of beta chain features in type 1 diabetes. Clones were sequenced by immunoSEQ multiplex PCR, and TCRdb holds only the in-frame ones, with some missing. The table lists about 320,000 clones, approximately 14% of them singletons. The material sequenced was central memory CD4+ T cells from blood. These receptors were collected from a man younger than 40 in good health. Each CDR3 is given without its conserved first and last residue. Each record gives: J gene, D gene, V gene, CDR3 protein. A D gene is named only where the DNA matches it firmly.

TRBJ1-2 | . | TRBV6-1 | ASRTVTGYGYT
TRBJ2-7 | TRBD1 | TRBV5-1 | ASSLGGTGSFDEQY
TRBJ2-7 | TRBD2 | TRBV2 | ASTRGGYEQY
TRBJ1-4 | . | TRBV2 | ASGRTDAKLF
TRBJ2-1 | TRBD2 | TRBV18 | ASSPRGLALDEQF
TRBJ2-1 | . | TRBV28 | ASTFGGRYNEQF
TRBJ2-3 | . | TRBV4-2 | ASSQDLAAGGSTDTQY
TRBJ2-3 | . | TRBV6-5 | ASSYDGTDTQY
TRBJ2-1 | . | TRBV25-1 | ASSGQLNYNEQF
TRBJ2-1 | . | TRBV7-9 | ASSPSYEQF
TRBJ2-1 | TRBD1 | TRBV4-3 | ASSSTGQGDNEQF
TRBJ2-4 | . | TRBV6-5 | ASSELAKNIQY
TRBJ1-2 | . | TRBV19 | ASRISLDVNYGYT
TRBJ1-6 | . | TRBV11-2 | ASSLQGVYSPLH
TRBJ2-1 | TRBD2 | TRBV7-2 | ASSLPTSGSEEQF
TRBJ2-3 | TRBD2 | TRBV5-4 | ASSQASRAAGDTQY
TRBJ2-5 | . | TRBV4-1 | ASSQTTVFQETQY
TRBJ1-3 | TRBD1 | TRBV13 | ASSFGQGRNTIY
TRBJ2-3 | . | TRBV7-9 | ASSLADSTDTQY